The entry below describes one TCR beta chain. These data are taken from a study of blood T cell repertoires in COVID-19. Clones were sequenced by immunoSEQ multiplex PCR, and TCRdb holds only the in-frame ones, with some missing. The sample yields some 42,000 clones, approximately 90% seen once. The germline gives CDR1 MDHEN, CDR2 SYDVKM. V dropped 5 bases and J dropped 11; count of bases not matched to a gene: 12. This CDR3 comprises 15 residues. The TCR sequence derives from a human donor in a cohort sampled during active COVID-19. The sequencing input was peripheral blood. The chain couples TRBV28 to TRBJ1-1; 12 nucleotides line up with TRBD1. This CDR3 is CASSLRDRGPIGAFF. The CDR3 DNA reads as TGTGCCAGCAGTCTACGGGACAGGGGGCCGATCGGCGCTTTCTTT.